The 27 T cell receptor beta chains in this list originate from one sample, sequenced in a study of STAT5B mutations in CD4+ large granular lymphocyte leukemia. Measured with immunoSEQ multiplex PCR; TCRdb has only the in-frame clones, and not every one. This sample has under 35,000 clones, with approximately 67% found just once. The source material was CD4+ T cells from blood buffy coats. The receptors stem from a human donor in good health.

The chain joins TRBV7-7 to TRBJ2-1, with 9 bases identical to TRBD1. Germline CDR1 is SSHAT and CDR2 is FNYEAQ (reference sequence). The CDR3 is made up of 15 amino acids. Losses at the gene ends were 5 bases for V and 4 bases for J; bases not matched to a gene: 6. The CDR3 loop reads CASSPGDRVYNEQFF. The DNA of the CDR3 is TGTGCCAGCAGCCCTGGGGACAGGGTATACAATGAGCAGTTCTTC. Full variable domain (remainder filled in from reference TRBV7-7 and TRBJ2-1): GAGVSQSPRYKVTKRGQDVTLRCDPISSHATLYWYQQALGQGPEFLTYFNYEAQPDKSGLPSDRFSAERPEGSISTLTIQRTEQRDSAMYRCASSPGDRVYNEQFFGPGTRLTVL.

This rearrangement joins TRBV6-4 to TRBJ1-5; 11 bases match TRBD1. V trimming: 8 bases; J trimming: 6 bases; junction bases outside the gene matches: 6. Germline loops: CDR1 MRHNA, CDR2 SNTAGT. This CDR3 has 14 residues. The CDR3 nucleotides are TGTGCCAGCTGCGGACAGGGGGCGGGTCAGCCCCAGCATTTT. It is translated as CASCGQGAGQPQHF.

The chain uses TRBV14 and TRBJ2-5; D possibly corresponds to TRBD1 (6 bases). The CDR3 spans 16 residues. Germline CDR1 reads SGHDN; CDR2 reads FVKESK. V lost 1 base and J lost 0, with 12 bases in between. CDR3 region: CASSQGTDTYQETQYF. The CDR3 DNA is TGTGCCAGCAGCCAAGGGACAGACACTTACCAAGAGACCCAGTACTTC. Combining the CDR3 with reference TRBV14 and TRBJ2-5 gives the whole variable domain EAGVTQFPSHSVIEKGQTVTLRCDPISGHDNLYWYRRVMGKEIKFLLHFVKESKQDESGMPNNRFLAERTGGTYSTLKVQPAELEDSGVYFCASSQGTDTYQETQYFGPGTRLLVL.

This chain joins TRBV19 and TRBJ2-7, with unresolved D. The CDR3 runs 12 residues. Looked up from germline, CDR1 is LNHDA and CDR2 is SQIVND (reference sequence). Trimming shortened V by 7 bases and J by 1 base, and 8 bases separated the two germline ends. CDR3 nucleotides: TGTGCCAGTACCGGCGGATCCTACGAGCAGTACTTC. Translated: CASTGGSYEQYF.

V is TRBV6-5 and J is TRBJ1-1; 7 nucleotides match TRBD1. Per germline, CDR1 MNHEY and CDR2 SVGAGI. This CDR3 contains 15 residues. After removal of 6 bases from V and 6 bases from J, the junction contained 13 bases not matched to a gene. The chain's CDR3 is CASSPSLERGPEAFF. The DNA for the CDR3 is TGTGCCAGCAGCCCCTCCCTCGAGAGGGGGCCTGAAGCTTTCTTT.

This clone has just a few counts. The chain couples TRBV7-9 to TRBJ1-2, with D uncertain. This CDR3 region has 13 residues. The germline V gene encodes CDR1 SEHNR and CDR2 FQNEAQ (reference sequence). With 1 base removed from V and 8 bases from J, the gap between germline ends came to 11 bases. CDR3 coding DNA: TGTGCCAGCAGCTTAGTTAGTCGAGGGGGCTACACCTTC. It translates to CASSLVSRGGYTF.

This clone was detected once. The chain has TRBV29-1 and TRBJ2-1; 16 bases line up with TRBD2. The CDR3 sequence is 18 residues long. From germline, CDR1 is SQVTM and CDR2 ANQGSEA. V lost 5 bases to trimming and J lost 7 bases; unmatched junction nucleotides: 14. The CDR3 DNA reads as TGCAGCGTTTCAGCCTCGGGACTAGCGGGGGGGCCTATGAATGAGCAGTTCTTC. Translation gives CSVSASGLAGGPMNEQFF.

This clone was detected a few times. The CDR3 here is CASSLRASGGAMNTEAFF. CDR3 in DNA: TGTGCCAGCAGCTTACGGGCCTCCGGGGGGGCCATGAACACTGAAGCTTTCTTT. The chain recombines TRBV27 with TRBJ1-1, with D possibly TRBD1 on 6 matching bases. The germline CDR1 and CDR2 sequences are MNHEY and SMNVEV (reference sequence). Trimming took off 6 bases at V and 0 bases at J, with 23 bases between the two ends. The CDR3 runs 18 residues.

For the CDR3, the DNA is TGTGCCAGCAGGGGCTCTGGTAGCTCCTACGAGCAGTACTTC. Translating it yields CASRGSGSSYEQYF. This chain joins TRBV7-9 and TRBJ2-7; D remains unclear. With 6 bases removed from V and 0 bases from J, the gap between germline ends came to 12 bases. The CDR3 is 14 residues long. The V gene's germline CDR1 is SEHNR and CDR2 FQNEAQ (reference sequence).

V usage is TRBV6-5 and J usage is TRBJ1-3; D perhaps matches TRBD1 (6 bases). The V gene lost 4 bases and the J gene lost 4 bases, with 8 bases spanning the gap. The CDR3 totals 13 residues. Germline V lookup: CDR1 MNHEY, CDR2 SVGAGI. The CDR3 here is CASSSGAGNTIYF. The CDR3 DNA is TGTGCCAGCAGTTCAGGGGCAGGAAACACCATATATTTT.

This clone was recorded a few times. The CDR3 DNA sequence: TGCGCCAGCAGCCCAACCCAGAACACTGAAGCTTTCTTT. Translation gives CASSPTQNTEAFF. The chain recombines TRBV4-3 with TRBJ1-1; the D is unclear. The CDR3 has 13 residues. Trimming cost V 4 bases and J 1 base, with 7 bases left between them. From germline, CDR1 is LGHNA and CDR2 YSLEER.

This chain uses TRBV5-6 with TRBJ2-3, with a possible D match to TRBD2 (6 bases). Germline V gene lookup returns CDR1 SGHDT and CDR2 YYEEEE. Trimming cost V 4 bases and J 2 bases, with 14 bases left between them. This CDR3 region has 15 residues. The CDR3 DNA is TGTGCCAGCAGCCCCAGTGGCGGGGTCACAGATACGCAGTATTTT. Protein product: CASSPSGGVTDTQYF.

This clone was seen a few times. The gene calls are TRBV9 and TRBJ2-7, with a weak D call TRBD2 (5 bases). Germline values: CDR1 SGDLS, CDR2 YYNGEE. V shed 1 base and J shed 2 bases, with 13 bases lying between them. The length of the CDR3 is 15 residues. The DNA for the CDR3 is TGTGCCAGCAGCGTAACGGGTAGCGCAGCCTACGAGCAGTACTTC. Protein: CASSVTGSAAYEQYF.

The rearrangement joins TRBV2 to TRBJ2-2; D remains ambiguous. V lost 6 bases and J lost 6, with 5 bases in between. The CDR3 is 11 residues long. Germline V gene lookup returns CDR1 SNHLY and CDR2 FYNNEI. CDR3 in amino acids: CASRSSGELFF. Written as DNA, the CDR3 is TGTGCCAGCAGGTCGTCCGGGGAGCTGTTTTTT.

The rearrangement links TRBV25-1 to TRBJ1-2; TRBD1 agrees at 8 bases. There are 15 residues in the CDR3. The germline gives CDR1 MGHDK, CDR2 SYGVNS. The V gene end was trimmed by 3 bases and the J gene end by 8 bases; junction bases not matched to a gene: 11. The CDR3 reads CASSDRARGRRGYTF. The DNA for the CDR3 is TGTGCCAGCAGTGACCGAGCCAGGGGGCGCCGGGGCTACACCTTC.

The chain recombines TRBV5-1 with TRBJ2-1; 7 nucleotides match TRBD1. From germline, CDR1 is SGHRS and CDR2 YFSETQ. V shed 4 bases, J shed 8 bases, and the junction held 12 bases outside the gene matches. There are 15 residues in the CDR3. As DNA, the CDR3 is TGCGCCAGCAGCCCGGGACAGATCGTGGCCGATGAGCAGTTCTTC. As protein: CASSPGQIVADEQFF.

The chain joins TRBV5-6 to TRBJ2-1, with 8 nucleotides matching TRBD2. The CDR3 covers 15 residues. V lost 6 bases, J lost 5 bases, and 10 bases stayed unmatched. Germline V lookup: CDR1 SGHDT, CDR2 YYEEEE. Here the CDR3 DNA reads TGTGCCAGCAACCCCCGCCAGCGGGGGAACAATGAGCAGTTCTTC. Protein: CASNPRQRGNNEQFF.

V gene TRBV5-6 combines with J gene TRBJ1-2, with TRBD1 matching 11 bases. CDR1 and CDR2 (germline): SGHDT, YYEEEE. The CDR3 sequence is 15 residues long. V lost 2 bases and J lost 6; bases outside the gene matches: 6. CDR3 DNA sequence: TGTGCCAGCAGCTTCCGGGACAGGGGGGGTGATGGCTACACCTTC. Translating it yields CASSFRDRGGDGYTF.

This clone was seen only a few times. The CDR3 protein is CASSYSETGDEKLFF. Here the CDR3 DNA reads TGTGCCAGCAGTTACTCGGAGACAGGGGATGAAAAACTGTTTTTT. V is TRBV6-6 and J is TRBJ1-4; 8 bases line up with TRBD1. The CDR3 runs 15 residues. The V gene's germline CDR1 is MNHNY and CDR2 SVGAGI (reference sequence). V was clipped by 0 bases and J by 6 bases; unmatched bases: 3.

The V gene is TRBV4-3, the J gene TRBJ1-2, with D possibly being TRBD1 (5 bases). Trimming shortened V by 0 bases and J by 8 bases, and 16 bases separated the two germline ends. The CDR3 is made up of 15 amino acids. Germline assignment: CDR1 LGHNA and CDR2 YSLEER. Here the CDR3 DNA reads TGCGCCAGCAGCCAAGATCAAGGGGTACTCTACGGCTACACCTTC. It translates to CASSQDQGVLYGYTF.

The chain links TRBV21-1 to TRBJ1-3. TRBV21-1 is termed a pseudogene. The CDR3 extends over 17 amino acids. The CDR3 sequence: CASSKAPGNWGGNTIYF. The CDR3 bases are TGTGCCAGCAGCAAAGCGCCGGGGAATTGGGGAGGAAACACCATATATTTT.

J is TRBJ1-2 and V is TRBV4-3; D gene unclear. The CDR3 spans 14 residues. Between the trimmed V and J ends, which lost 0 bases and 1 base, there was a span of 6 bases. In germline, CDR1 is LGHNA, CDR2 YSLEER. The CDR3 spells CASSQDRRNYGYTF. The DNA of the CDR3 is TGCGCCAGCAGCCAAGATCGGCGTAACTATGGCTACACCTTC.

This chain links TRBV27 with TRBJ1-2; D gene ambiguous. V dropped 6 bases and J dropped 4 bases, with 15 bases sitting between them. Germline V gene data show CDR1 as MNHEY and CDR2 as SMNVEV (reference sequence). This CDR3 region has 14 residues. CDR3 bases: TGTGCCAGCAGACCTCCGTCTAGGAGCTATGGCTACACCTTC. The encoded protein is CASRPPSRSYGYTF.

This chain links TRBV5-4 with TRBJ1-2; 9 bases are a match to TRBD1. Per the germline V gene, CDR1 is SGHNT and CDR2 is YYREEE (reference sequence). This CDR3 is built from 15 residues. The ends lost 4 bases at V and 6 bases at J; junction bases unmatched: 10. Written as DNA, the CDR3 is TGTGCCAGCAGCCAATTACAGGGGGCGGGAAATGGCTACACCTTC. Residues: CASSQLQGAGNGYTF.

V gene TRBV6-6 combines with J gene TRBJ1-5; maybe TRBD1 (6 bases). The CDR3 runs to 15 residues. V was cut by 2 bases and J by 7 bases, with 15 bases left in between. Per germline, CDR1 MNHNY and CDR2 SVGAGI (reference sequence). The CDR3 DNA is TGTGCCAGCAGTTACGGGGAAATCAGGGGACAGCCCCAGCATTTT. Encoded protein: CASSYGEIRGQPQHF.

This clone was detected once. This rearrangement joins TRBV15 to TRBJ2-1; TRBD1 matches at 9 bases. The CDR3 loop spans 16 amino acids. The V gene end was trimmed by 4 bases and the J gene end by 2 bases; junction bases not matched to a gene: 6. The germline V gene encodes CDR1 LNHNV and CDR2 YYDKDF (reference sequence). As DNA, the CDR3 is TGTGCCACCAGCAAAACCCGGGACAGGGCCTACAATGAGCAGTTCTTC. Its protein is CATSKTRDRAYNEQFF.

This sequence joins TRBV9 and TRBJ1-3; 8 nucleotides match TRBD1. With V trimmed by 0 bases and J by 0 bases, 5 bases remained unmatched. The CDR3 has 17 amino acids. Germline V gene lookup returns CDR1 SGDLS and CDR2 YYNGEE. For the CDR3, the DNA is TGTGCCAGCAGCGTAGGACAGGGGCCTGCCTCTGGAAACACCATATATTTT. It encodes CASSVGQGPASGNTIYF. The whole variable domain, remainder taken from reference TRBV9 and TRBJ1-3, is DSGVTQTPKHLITATGQRVTLRCSPRSGDLSVYWYQQSLDQGLQFLIQYYNGEERAKGNILERFSAQQFPDLHSELNLSSLELGDSALYFCASSVGQGPASGNTIYFGEGSWLTVV.